The sequence of this T cell receptor (beta chain) was determined in a study of cytomegalovirus exposure and HLA in healthy donors. With 60 Vbeta and 13 Jbeta primers, the PCR was carried out. The data were produced by immunoSEQ multiplex PCR, yet TCRdb's version contains in-frame clones alone and is incomplete. This sample has some 160,000 clones, with about 85% found just once. In this sample, this clone turned up once. Its antigen is still unknown. Overall study findings and caveats: Whilst most TCR sequences proved rare, a subset of public TCRs occurred across many donors. The study labeled 150 or so TCR beta chains cytomegalovirus-associated.

Germline V gives CDR1 MNHEY, CDR2 SMNVEV (reference sequence). The CDR3 has 18 amino acids. Germline trimming cut 0 bases from V and 9 bases from J; bases unmatched to any gene: 17. Sequences were obtained from PBMCs. The receptor's source is a boy younger than 10 in good health and CMV-seronegative. This chain connects TRBV27 to TRBJ2-1, with 7 bases aligning to TRBD1. The CDR3, as DNA: TGTGCCAGCAGTTTATCGAGGGGTGGGGGCAGGGGGTCGATTGAGCAGTTCTTC. It specifies CASSLSRGGGRGSIEQFF.